The sequence of this T cell receptor beta chain was determined in a study of CD8 T cells in Susac syndrome. CDR3 size: 12 residues. The germline V gene encodes CDR1 PRHDT and CDR2 FYEKMQ (reference sequence). V was shortened by 0 bases and J by 7 bases, with 7 bases between the two germline ends. RNA was extracted with the RNeasy kit, and a quantity of roughly 0.5 to 1 ug was reverse transcribed using random hexamers. MiXCR was run by TCRdb on the immunoSEQ multiplex PCR reads, yielding one entry per CDR3 protein. The sample yields roughly 150,000 distinct CDR3 sequences, 85% to 95% seen once. Sequenced input: CD4+ T cells from PBMCs. The chain links TRBV13 to TRBJ2-7; tentatively, D is TRBD2 (6 bases). The TCR was taken from a human donor with Susac syndrome. The CDR3 DNA reads TGTGCCAGCAGCTTAGGGGCGGGAGAGCAGTACTTC. Protein sequence: CASSLGAGEQYF.